Below, 23 T cell receptor beta chains from the same sample are listed, as sequenced in a study of CD8+ T cells in alopecia areata. The treatment denotes: oral pan-JAK inhibitor, 5-10 mg twice daily. Extracted RNA was reverse transcribed into cDNA, the sequencing template. Method: immunoSEQ multiplex PCR; TCRdb's copy keeps in-frame clones and lacks some. The table lists hundreds of thousands of clones, approximately 67% of them singletons. The sample here was CD4+ T cells sorted from blood, taken at approximately week 42, from a patient treated with tofacitinib. The source of these receptors is a human donor with alopecia areata.

J is TRBJ2-1 and V is TRBV30, with 9 bases aligning to TRBD1. The V gene's germline CDR1 is GTSNPN and CDR2 SVGIG (reference sequence). The CDR3 loop spans 15 amino acids. Losses at the gene ends were 4 bases for V and 7 bases for J; bases not matched to a gene: 11. The CDR3 here is CAWTTIRDRVNEQFF. CDR3 in DNA: TGTGCCTGGACTACCATCCGGGACAGGGTAAATGAGCAGTTCTTC.

The gene calls are TRBV29-1 and TRBJ2-7, with 7 bases fitting TRBD1. The CDR3 runs 13 residues. V was pared by 6 bases and J by 3 bases, with 8 bases of the junction left unmatched. Germline CDR1 and CDR2: SQVTM and ANQGSEA. In nucleotides, the CDR3 is TGCAGCGTAACGACAGGGTCCCACTACGAGCAGTACTTC. As protein: CSVTTGSHYEQYF.

The genes are TRBV9 and TRBJ1-6; D uncertain. V shed 3 bases and J shed 10 bases, with 11 bases lying between them. CDR1 and CDR2 from the germline V gene are SGDLS and YYNGEE. The CDR3 loop spans 13 amino acids. CDR3 in amino acids: CASSGDVVSPLHF. The CDR3, as DNA: TGTGCCAGCAGCGGCGACGTTGTCTCACCCCTCCACTTT.

The chain is built from TRBV10-3 and TRBJ1-1; 7 nucleotides align to TRBD1. V trimming: 6 bases; J trimming: 3 bases; junction bases outside the gene matches: 7. The CDR3 is 14 residues long. Germline loops: CDR1 ENHRY, CDR2 SYGVKD. In nucleotides, the CDR3 is TGTGCCATCAGAACCAGGGGGGGTGACACTGAAGCTTTCTTT. This codes for CAIRTRGGDTEAFF.

This clone was detected a few times. The chain is built from TRBV30 and TRBJ2-1, with 9 bases fitting TRBD2. CDR3 length equals 15 residues. Trimming removed 3 bases from V and 2 bases from J; junction bases left unmatched: 5. The V gene's germline CDR1 is GTSNPN and CDR2 SVGIG (reference sequence). The CDR3 is CAWSAGLAPYNEQFF. CDR3 in DNA: TGTGCCTGGAGCGCCGGACTAGCGCCCTACAATGAGCAGTTCTTC.

V and J are TRBV27 and TRBJ1-2; no clear D. Germline V CDR1 and CDR2: MNHEY, SMNVEV (reference sequence). The length of the CDR3 is 13 residues. Trimming took off 5 bases at V and 5 bases at J, with 12 bases between the two ends. As DNA, the CDR3 is TGTGCCAGCAGTATGCCCGGCTCTTATGGCTACACCTTC. Protein: CASSMPGSYGYTF.

The chain joins TRBV9 to TRBJ2-2; 8 nucleotides match TRBD1. Germline CDR1 is SGDLS and CDR2 is YYNGEE. The CDR3 contains 15 residues. The V segment lost 3 bases and the J segment 3 bases; nucleotides outside the gene matches: 4. The DNA of the CDR3 is TGTGCCAGCAGCGGCGGACAGGGTTACACCGGGGAGCTGTTTTTT. As protein: CASSGGQGYTGELFF.

The chain employs TRBV5-1 and TRBJ2-7; 7 nucleotides agree with TRBD1. V shed 3 bases and J 0 bases; nucleotides not matched to a gene: 6. Germline V gives CDR1 SGHRS, CDR2 YFSETQ. The CDR3 runs 15 residues. The CDR3 bases are TGCGCCAGCAGCTCCGGACAGGCGGCCTCCTACGAGCAGTACTTC. Translated: CASSSGQAASYEQYF.

This sequence joins TRBV18 and TRBJ2-5; no clear D gene. V lost 0 bases and J 1 base, leaving 6 bases between the germline ends. The CDR3 consists of 14 residues. Germline CDR1 and CDR2: KGHSH and LQKENI. The CDR3 protein is CASSPPNAQETQYF. The DNA for the CDR3 is TGTGCCAGCTCACCACCTAATGCCCAAGAGACCCAGTACTTC.

CDR3: CASSESLGSDTQYF. As DNA, the CDR3 is TGTGCCAGCAGTGAATCTCTGGGTTCAGATACGCAGTATTTT. V gene TRBV25-1 combines with J gene TRBJ2-3; D gene uncertain. Trimming pared 1 base from V and 4 bases from J, leaving 9 bases between. The CDR3 totals 14 residues. Germline V gives CDR1 MGHDK, CDR2 SYGVNS.

The V and J genes are TRBV29-1 and TRBJ1-2; 9 bases line up with TRBD1. CDR3 size: 13 residues. The V gene end was trimmed by 4 bases and the J gene end by 4 bases; junction bases not matched to a gene: 4. Per the germline V gene, CDR1 is SQVTM and CDR2 is ANQGSEA. The CDR3 DNA sequence: TGCAGCGTTGGGACAGGGGACTCCTATGGCTACACCTTC. As protein: CSVGTGDSYGYTF.

This clone was detected once. The V and J genes are TRBV14 and TRBJ2-5; 8 positions agree with TRBD2. CDR1 is SGHDN, CDR2 FVKESK, per germline. The length of the CDR3 is 15 residues. The V segment lost 4 bases and the J segment 5 bases; nucleotides outside the gene matches: 9. CDR3 amino acids: CASSRGLGGSETQYF. In DNA, the CDR3 is TGTGCCAGCAGCCGGGGACTAGGTGGGTCGGAGACCCAGTACTTC.

The chain couples TRBV2 to TRBJ2-2; D call uncertain. The CDR3 runs 15 residues. CDR1 and CDR2 (germline): SNHLY, FYNNEI. Trimming removed 4 bases at V and 0 bases at J, with 9 bases between. DNA for the CDR3: TGTGCCAGCAGTGTTGGACCGCCGAACACCGGGGAGCTGTTTTTT. Translating gives CASSVGPPNTGELFF.

A word on this clone: The same CDR3 also results from other DNA sequences found in this sample. The chain links TRBV27 to TRBJ1-5; no clear D. V was clipped by 5 bases and J by 6 bases, with 8 bases between them. Germline CDR1 is MNHEY and CDR2 is SMNVEV (reference sequence). The CDR3 spans 12 residues. The DNA for the CDR3 is TGTGCCAGCAGTCTCCTAGGTCAGCCCCAGCATTTT. This gives the protein CASSLLGQPQHF.

The rearrangement uses TRBV7-3 and TRBJ1-5; D is ambiguous. Between the trimmed V and J ends, which lost 8 bases and 6 bases, there was a span of 14 bases. The CDR3 runs to 13 residues. Per germline, CDR1 SGHTA and CDR2 FQGTGA. CDR3: CASFFYFGQPQHF. CDR3 DNA: TGTGCCAGCTTCTTCTACTTCGGTCAGCCCCAGCATTTT.

The chain employs TRBV4-3 and TRBJ1-6; tentative D call: TRBD1 (5 bases). The CDR3 totals 16 residues. Germline V lookup: CDR1 LGHNA, CDR2 YSLEER. Trimming cost V 0 bases and J 8 bases, with 14 bases left between them. The CDR3 loop is CASSQDLSRGDSPLHF. In nucleotides, the CDR3 is TGCGCCAGCAGCCAAGATCTATCAAGGGGAGATTCACCCCTCCACTTT.

This chain uses TRBV19 with TRBJ2-2; TRBD2 is a possible D gene (6 bases). V lost 6 bases and J 1 base, leaving 12 bases between the germline ends. The CDR3 totals 15 residues. Per the germline V gene, CDR1 is LNHDA and CDR2 is SQIVND (reference sequence). The DNA of the CDR3 is TGTGCCAGTAGACCTGGACTACTGAACACCGGGGAGCTGTTTTTT. Its translation is CASRPGLLNTGELFF.

A few counts support this clone. The chain couples TRBV14 to TRBJ2-5; TRBD1 aligns across 9 bases. Germline CDR1 reads SGHDN; CDR2 reads FVKESK. CDR3 length: 17 amino acids. The ends lost 0 bases at V and 1 base at J; junction bases unmatched: 6. CDR3 sequence (DNA): TGTGCCAGCAGCCAAGAATTGCTGGGACAGGGCCAAGAGACCCAGTACTTC. Its translation: CASSQELLGQGQETQYF.

The chain employs TRBV5-1 and TRBJ1-1; D possibly corresponds to TRBD1 (5 bases). Trimming stripped 3 bases from V and 5 bases from J, with 14 bases between. This CDR3 contains 14 residues. Germline values: CDR1 SGHRS, CDR2 YFSETQ. CDR3 sequence (DNA): TGCGCCAGCAGCTCCGGGACCTTGGGAACTGAAGCTTTCTTT. The encoded protein is CASSSGTLGTEAFF.

The gene calls are TRBV18 and TRBJ2-5; a possible D gene is TRBD2 (6 bases). V was trimmed by 2 bases and J by 4 bases, leaving 17 bases between them. The germline V gene has CDR1 KGHSH and CDR2 LQKENI. The CDR3 loop spans 16 amino acids. The CDR3 nucleotides are TGTGCCAGCTCACCAGTAGTACAGGAGGAGGGAGAGACCCAGTACTTC. Its translation is CASSPVVQEEGETQYF.

This clone has only a few counts. The CDR3 reads CASSRGRQNEKLFF. The CDR3 nucleotides are TGTGCCAGCAGCCGGGGCAGACAAAATGAAAAACTGTTTTTT. V and J are TRBV14 and TRBJ1-4; tentatively, D is TRBD1 (5 bases). Germline V gives CDR1 SGHDN, CDR2 FVKESK. V was pared by 4 bases and J by 5 bases, with 11 bases between. The CDR3 is 14 residues long.

This chain links TRBV29-1 with TRBJ1-2, with D possibly matching TRBD1 (6 bases). Germline CDR1 is SQVTM and CDR2 is ANQGSEA. CDR3 length: 16 residues. CDR3 residues: CRDSEGRGPSNYGYTF. In nucleotides, the CDR3 is TGCAGGGATTCCGAAGGCAGGGGACCCAGCAACTATGGCTACACCTTC.

This chain links TRBV18 with TRBJ1-6; no clear D. The CDR3 consists of 14 residues. Trimming cost V 6 bases and J 10 bases, with 16 bases left between them. Germline V gene sequence: CDR1 KGHSH, CDR2 LQKENI. CDR3 amino acids: CASSDPEASSPLHF. The CDR3 nucleotides read TGTGCCAGCTCCGACCCCGAGGCCTCGTCACCCCTCCACTTT.